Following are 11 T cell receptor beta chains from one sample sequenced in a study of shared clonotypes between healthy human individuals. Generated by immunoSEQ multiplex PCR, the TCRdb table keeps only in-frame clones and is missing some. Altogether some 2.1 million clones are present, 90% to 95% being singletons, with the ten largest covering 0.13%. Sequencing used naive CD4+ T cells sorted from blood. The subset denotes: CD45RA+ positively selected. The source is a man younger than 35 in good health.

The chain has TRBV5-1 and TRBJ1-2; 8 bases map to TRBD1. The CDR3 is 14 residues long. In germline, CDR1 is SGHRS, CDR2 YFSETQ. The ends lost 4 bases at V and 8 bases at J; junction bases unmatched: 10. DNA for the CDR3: TGCGCCAGCAGCCCCCCGGGACAGGTCCGGGGCTACACCTTC. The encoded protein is CASSPPGQVRGYTF.

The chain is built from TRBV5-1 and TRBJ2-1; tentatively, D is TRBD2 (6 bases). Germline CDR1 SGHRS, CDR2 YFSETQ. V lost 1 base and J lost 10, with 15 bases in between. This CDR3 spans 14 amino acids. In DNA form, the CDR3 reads TGCGCCAGCAGCTTGATCGCGGGAAGTAGCGAGCAGTTCTTC. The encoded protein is CASSLIAGSSEQFF.

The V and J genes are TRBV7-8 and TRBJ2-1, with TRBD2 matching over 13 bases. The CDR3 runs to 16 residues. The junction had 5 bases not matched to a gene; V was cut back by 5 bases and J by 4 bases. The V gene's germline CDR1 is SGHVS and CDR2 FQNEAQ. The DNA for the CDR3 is TGTGCCAGCAGCACAGGACTAGCGGGGGCTTACAATGAGCAGTTCTTC. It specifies CASSTGLAGAYNEQFF.

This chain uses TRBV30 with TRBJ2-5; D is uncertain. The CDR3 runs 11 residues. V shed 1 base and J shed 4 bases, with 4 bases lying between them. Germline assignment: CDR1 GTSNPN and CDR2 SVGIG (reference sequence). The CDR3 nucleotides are TGTGCCTGGAGTGGGACAGAGACCCAGTACTTC. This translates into CAWSGTETQYF.

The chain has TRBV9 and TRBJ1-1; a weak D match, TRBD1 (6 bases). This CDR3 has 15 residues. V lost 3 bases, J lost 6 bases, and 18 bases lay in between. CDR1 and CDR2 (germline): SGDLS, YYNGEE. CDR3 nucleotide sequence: TGTGCCAGCAGCGCTGAAACAGGGATAGTTTCTGAAGCTTTCTTT. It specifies CASSAETGIVSEAFF.

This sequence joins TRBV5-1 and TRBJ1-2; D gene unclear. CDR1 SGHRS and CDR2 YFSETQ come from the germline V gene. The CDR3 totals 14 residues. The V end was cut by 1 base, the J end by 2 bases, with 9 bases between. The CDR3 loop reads CASSLTPENYGYTF. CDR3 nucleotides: TGCGCCAGCAGCTTGACTCCTGAGAACTATGGCTACACCTTC.

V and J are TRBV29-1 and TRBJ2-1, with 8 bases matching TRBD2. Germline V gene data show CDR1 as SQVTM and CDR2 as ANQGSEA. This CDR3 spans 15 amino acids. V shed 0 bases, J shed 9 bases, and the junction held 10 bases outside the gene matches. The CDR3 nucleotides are TGCAGCGTTGAAGATCGAACTAGCGGCCTCGTTGAGCAGTTCTTC. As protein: CSVEDRTSGLVEQFF.

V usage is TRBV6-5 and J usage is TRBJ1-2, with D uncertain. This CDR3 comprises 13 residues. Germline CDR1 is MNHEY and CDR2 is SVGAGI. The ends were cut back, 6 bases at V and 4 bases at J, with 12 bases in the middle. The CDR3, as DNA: TGTGCCAGCAGCCCCGGCGGGAGCTATGGCTACACCTTC. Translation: CASSPGGSYGYTF.

CDR3 DNA sequence: TGCGCCAGCAGCTTGACCCCCCCGGGGTTTACTTCCTCCTACGAGCAGTACTTC. This translates into CASSLTPPGFTSSYEQYF. The V gene is TRBV5-1, the J gene TRBJ2-7; a weak D match, TRBD2 (5 bases). CDR1 is SGHRS, CDR2 YFSETQ, per germline. Trimming pared 1 base from V and 0 bases from J, leaving 20 bases between. The CDR3 has 18 residues.

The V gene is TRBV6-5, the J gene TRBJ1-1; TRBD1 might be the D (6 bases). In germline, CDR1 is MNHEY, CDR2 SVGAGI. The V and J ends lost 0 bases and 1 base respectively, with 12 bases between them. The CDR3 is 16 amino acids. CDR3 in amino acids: CASSYSTGPGNTEAFF. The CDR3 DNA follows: TGTGCCAGCAGTTACTCCACAGGGCCGGGGAACACTGAAGCTTTCTTT.

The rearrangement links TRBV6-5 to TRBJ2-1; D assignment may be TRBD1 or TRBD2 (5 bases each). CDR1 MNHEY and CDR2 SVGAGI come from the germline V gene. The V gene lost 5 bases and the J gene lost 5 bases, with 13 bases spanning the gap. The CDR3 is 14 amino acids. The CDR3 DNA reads TGTGCCAGCAGTGAGACCAGGGACCACAATGAGCAGTTCTTC. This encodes CASSETRDHNEQFF.